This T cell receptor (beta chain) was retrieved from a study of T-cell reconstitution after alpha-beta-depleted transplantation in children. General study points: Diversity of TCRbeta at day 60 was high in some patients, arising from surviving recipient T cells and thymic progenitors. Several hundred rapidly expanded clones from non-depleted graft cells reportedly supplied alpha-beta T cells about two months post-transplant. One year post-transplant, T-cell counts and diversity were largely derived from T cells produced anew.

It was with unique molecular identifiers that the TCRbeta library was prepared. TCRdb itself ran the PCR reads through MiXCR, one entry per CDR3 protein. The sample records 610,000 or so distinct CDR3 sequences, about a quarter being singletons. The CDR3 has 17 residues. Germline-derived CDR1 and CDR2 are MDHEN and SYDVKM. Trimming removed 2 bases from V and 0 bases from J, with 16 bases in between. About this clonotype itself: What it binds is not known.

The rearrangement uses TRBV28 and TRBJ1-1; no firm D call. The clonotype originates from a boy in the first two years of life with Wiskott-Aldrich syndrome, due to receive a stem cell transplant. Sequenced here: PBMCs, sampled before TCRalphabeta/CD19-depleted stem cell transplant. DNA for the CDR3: TGTGCCAGCAGTTTAGACCGCGTGGGCGAGATGAACACTGAAGCTTTCTTT. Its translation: CASSLDRVGEMNTEAFF.